The entry below gives a single T cell receptor beta chain sequence along with its context. A second about 7 to 11 cycle PCR used barcoded and J-beta primers. TCRdb reprocessed the 5' RACE reads with MiXCR, giving one entry per CDR3 protein. This table has 1 million or so distinct CDR3 sequences, about 25% appearing once. The sample is drawn from a study of blood T cells in healthy people across ages. From germline, CDR1 is LGHNT and CDR2 FRNRAP. The CDR3 consists of 14 residues. V was clipped by 1 base and J by 8 bases; unmatched bases: 5. These data are also associated with another study on T cells of mothers and their children.

The chain is built from TRBV12-5 and TRBJ1-2, with 9 bases matching TRBD1. The sequencing input was blood. This sequence was found in a girl between 2 and 10 years old in good health. The CDR3 nucleotides are TGTGCTAGTGGTTTGGGAGGACAGGGGAAAGGCTACACCTTC. Translation gives CASGLGGQGKGYTF.